One and the same sample provided the 4 T cell receptor beta chains below, sequenced in a study of T cells in Graves' hyperthyroidism and ophthalmopathy. Template material for amplifying TCR beta CDR3 regions consisted of RNA transcripts. The HTBI set primed first-round TCR CDR3 RT-PCR. TCRdb re-called the multiplex PCR reads through MiXCR, storing one row per CDR3 protein. The sample lists nearly 600,000 distinct CDR3 sequences, approximately 15% occurring once. The sample taken for sequencing was blood. These receptors originate from a woman aged 18 to 35 with Graves' ophthalmopathy.

Many counts were recorded for this clonotype. In DNA, the CDR3 is TGTGCCAGCACGATCCAGGGGGTCCTCTACGAGCAGTACTTC. This encodes CASTIQGVLYEQYF. The chain couples TRBV2 to TRBJ2-7; TRBD1 matches at 7 bases. Germline-derived CDR1 and CDR2 are SNHLY and FYNNEI. This CDR3 spans 14 amino acids. Trimming took 7 bases from V and 3 from J; bases not matched to a gene: 9.

This clonotype was counted at least ten times. The chain links TRBV27 to TRBJ2-7, with 9 nucleotides matching TRBD2. CDR1 and CDR2 from the germline V gene are MNHEY and SMNVEV (reference sequence). The V gene end was trimmed by 2 bases and the J gene end by 4 bases; junction bases not matched to a gene: 9. The CDR3 consists of 16 residues. For the CDR3, the DNA is TGTGCCAGCAGTTTAGGGGCGGGAGGGCCCTATTACGAGCAGTACTTC. Its translation: CASSLGAGGPYYEQYF.

Many counts were recorded for this clonotype. J is TRBJ2-7 and V is TRBV12-3 or TRBV12-4; D is possibly TRBD2 (6 bases). The CDR3 has 14 amino acids. V was clipped by 3 bases and J by 1 base, with 10 bases between them. The CDR3 DNA reads as TGTGCCAGCAGTTTGGGGACTTCATCCTACGAGCAGTACTTC. Translated, it gives CASSLGTSSYEQYF.

This clonotype was seen ten or more times. This chain joins TRBV28 and TRBJ2-7; D ambiguous. The germline V gene has CDR1 MDHEN and CDR2 SYDVKM. The ends were cut back, 5 bases at V and 3 bases at J, with 11 bases in the middle. This CDR3 is built from 13 residues. The CDR3 reads CASSPPPFYEQYF. In nucleotides, the CDR3 is TGTGCCAGCAGTCCGCCCCCTTTCTACGAGCAGTACTTC.